Listed below are T cell receptor beta chains from one sample, sequenced in a study of CD4 T cells in relation to SARS-CoV-2 and coronaviruses. Sequencing was performed with immunoSEQ multiplex PCR; in TCRdb, only in-frame clones are kept and a portion is missing. The table shows approximately 37,000 clones, with roughly 88% occurring only once. The sequencing sample was made of memory CD4+ T cells from PBMCs. These receptor sequences come from an adult with COVID-19. CDR3s include the opening cysteine and the closing phenylalanine or tryptophan. Each record gives: clone size, V gene, D gene, J gene, CDR3 length, CDR3 DNA, CDR3 protein. The D gene is left open where the match is weak. Clone size is not always given. Where it is, it says once, few, many or a class for expanded clones.

-	TRBV28	-	TRBJ2-2	15	TGTGCCAGCAGTTTGGGCAGGGGGAACACCGGGGAGCTGTTTTTT	CASSLGRGNTGELFF
-	TRBV6-5	-	TRBJ1-1	15	TGTGCCACCGAGAGGGGGGCATCGAGGAACACTGAAGCTTTCTTT	CATERGASRNTEAFF
few	TRBV28	-	TRBJ1-2	16	TGTGCCAGCAGTCCCGAGGGGCAGGGGCTTAACTATGGCTACACCTTC	CASSPEGQGLNYGYTF
-	TRBV11-2	TRBD1	TRBJ2-5	15	TGTGCCAGCAGCTTTGACAGGGGTGTGGTAGAGACCCAGTACTTC	CASSFDRGVVETQYF
-	TRBV5-6	-	TRBJ2-7	15	TGTGCCAGCAGCAGATCCGGGACGCCAGGGTACGAGCAGTACTTC	CASSRSGTPGYEQYF
-	TRBV23-1	-	TRBJ1-3	16	TGCGCCAGCAGAAAAAACAGCTATAGCTCTGGAAACACCATATATTTT	CASRKNSYSSGNTIYF
once	TRBV18	-	TRBJ2-1	14	TGTGCCAGCTCACCTCCCGCGACTTTGGATGAGCAGTTCTTC	CASSPPATLDEQFF
-	TRBV2	-	TRBJ1-5	14	TGTGCCAGCAGTGAGCAGGCTAGCAATCAGCCCCAGCATTTT	CASSEQASNQPQHF
few	TRBV18	-	TRBJ2-1	17	TGTGCCAGCTCACCCCGCCCCCAACAGTGGGTGGACAATGAGCAGTTCTTC	CASSPRPQQWVDNEQFF
-	TRBV7-9	TRBD2	TRBJ2-3	14	TGTGCCAGCAGCACTCCGGTGGGAGCGGGGCCGCAGTATTTT	CASSTPVGAGPQYF
-	TRBV5-1	TRBD1	TRBJ2-3	14	TGCGCCAGCAGCTTCCAGGGGGCGGAAGATACGCAGTATTTT	CASSFQGAEDTQYF
few	TRBV27	TRBD2	TRBJ2-1	15	TGTGCCAGCGGGCTTCGCGGGAGGGGTTACAATGAGCAGTTCTTC	CASGLRGRGYNEQFF
once	TRBV5-1	-	TRBJ2-2	14	TGCGCCAGCAGTCGGTCACCCAGGCCCGGGGAGCTGTTTTTT	CASSRSPRPGELFF
once	TRBV3-1/TRBV3-2	TRBD1	TRBJ1-2	14	TGTGCCAGCAGCCCCAGACAGGGTTCCTATGGCTACACCTTC	CASSPRQGSYGYTF
-	TRBV9	-	TRBJ2-5	16	TGTGCCAGCAGCGTAGCCGGGGACCCGTACCAAGAGACCCAGTACTTC	CASSVAGDPYQETQYF
few	TRBV28	-	TRBJ1-6	16	TGTGCCAGCAGCCAAGCCCGGGCGAGCCGGAATTCACCCCTCCACTTT	CASSQARASRNSPLHF
-	TRBV23-1	-	TRBJ1-4	15	TGCGCCAGCAGTCAATCTTTCCCGGGCAATGAAAAACTGTTTTTT	CASSQSFPGNEKLFF
-	TRBV28	TRBD2	TRBJ2-3	13	TGTGCCAGCAGCCGGGGACTAACAGATACGCAGTATTTT	CASSRGLTDTQYF
-	TRBV9	-	TRBJ1-3	15	TGTGCCAGCAGCGTAGCAGGGGCGCGCGGAAACACCATATATTTT	CASSVAGARGNTIYF
few	TRBV4-1	TRBD1	TRBJ1-1	15	TGCGCCAGCAGCCAACAGGGGGCGGCGCGGACTGAAGCTTTCTTT	CASSQQGAARTEAFF
once	TRBV24-1	-	TRBJ1-5	16	TGTGCCACCAGTGACTCGACAAGGCCAGGCAATCAGCCCCAGCATTTT	CATSDSTRPGNQPQHF
-	TRBV6-2/TRBV6-3	TRBD2	TRBJ2-3	17	TGTGCCAGCAGCCAATCCGGACTAGCGGGGGGGGGAGATACGCAGTATTTT	CASSQSGLAGGGDTQYF
-	TRBV19	TRBD1	TRBJ2-5	14	TGTGCCAGTAGTAGCCCGGGACAGCAAGAGACCCAGTACTTC	CASSSPGQQETQYF
-	TRBV27	-	TRBJ1-1	17	TGTGCCAGCAGTTTAAGAGTTGGGCGCGGAGGAAACACTGAAGCTTTCTTT	CASSLRVGRGGNTEAFF
-	TRBV27	-	TRBJ2-5	17	TGTGCCAGCAGTGCGAACGTGAGGACGGAAAATACGGAGACCCAGTACTTC	CASSANVRTENTETQYF
-	TRBV25-1	TRBD1	TRBJ1-2	13	TGTGCCAGCAGTCTCCCCGGGACAGGAGCTCGTACCTTC	CASSLPGTGARTF
-	TRBV18	-	TRBJ2-7	12	TGTGCCAGCTCACCAACAGGGTTCGAGCAGTACTTC	CASSPTGFEQYF
-	TRBV5-1	-	TRBJ1-4	16	TGCGCCAGCAGCCGGGAACCCCTCGGCGGTAGTGAAAAACTGTTTTTT	CASSREPLGGSEKLFF
-	TRBV6-2/TRBV6-3	TRBD2	TRBJ2-1	14	TGTGCCAGCAGCCCAGCGGGAGAAAGTAGGGGGCAGTTCTTC	CASSPAGESRGQFF
-	TRBV6-1	-	TRBJ2-3	13	TGTGCCAGCAGTGAAGAGAGTTGGGATACGCAGTATTTT	CASSEESWDTQYF
-	TRBV6-5	-	TRBJ2-5	13	TGTGCCAGCACCCAACCAGGTCAAGAGACCCAGTACTTC	CASTQPGQETQYF
-	TRBV7-9	TRBD2	TRBJ2-7	16	TGTGCCAGCAGCCAAAGGGGACTAGCGTTCTCCTACGAGCAGTACTTC	CASSQRGLAFSYEQYF
-	TRBV5-5	-	TRBJ1-4	14	TGTGCCAGCAGCCTATACGGAGGGCGGGAAAAACTGTTTTTT	CASSLYGGREKLFF
-	TRBV5-1	-	TRBJ2-4	16	TGCGCCAGCAGCCGCTCCGCCGTACTAGCCAAAAACATTCAGTACTTC	CASSRSAVLAKNIQYF
-	TRBV6-5	TRBD1	TRBJ1-2	14	TGTGCCAGCAGTTCGGGGGACAGGGTGGATGGCTACACCTTC	CASSSGDRVDGYTF
-	TRBV19	TRBD2	TRBJ2-1	14	TGTGCCAGTAGTATTTCGCGGCGGGCGGGAGAACAGTTCTTC	CASSISRRAGEQFF
-	TRBV21-1	-	TRBJ2-7	14	TGTGCCAGCAGCGGTACGGGTCACTCCTACGAGCAGTACTTC	CASSGTGHSYEQYF
-	TRBV10-3	-	TRBJ1-1	14	TGTGCCATCAGTTTCTCCGGGCTACAACCTGAAGCTTTCTTT	CAISFSGLQPEAFF